This TCR beta chain came from a study of T cell responses to AZD1222 COVID-19 vaccine. The protocol was immunoSEQ multiplex PCR, while the TCRdb copy is restricted to in-frame clones and leaves out a portion. The data hold 150,000 to 200,000 clones, with about nine tenths observed a single time. Trimming cost V 4 bases and J 2 bases, with 10 bases left between them. CDR1 and CDR2 from the germline V gene are SGHRS and YFSETQ. The CDR3 loop spans 14 amino acids. This chain links TRBV5-1 with TRBJ2-1; no definite D call. The source is an adult who received the MenACWY meningococcal vaccine as a control. The sequencing used peripheral blood, collected 28 days after the second dose of the MenACWY control vaccine. The CDR3 spells CASSHDTAYNEQFF. The CDR3 nucleotides read TGCGCCAGCAGCCATGACACAGCCTACAATGAGCAGTTCTTC.